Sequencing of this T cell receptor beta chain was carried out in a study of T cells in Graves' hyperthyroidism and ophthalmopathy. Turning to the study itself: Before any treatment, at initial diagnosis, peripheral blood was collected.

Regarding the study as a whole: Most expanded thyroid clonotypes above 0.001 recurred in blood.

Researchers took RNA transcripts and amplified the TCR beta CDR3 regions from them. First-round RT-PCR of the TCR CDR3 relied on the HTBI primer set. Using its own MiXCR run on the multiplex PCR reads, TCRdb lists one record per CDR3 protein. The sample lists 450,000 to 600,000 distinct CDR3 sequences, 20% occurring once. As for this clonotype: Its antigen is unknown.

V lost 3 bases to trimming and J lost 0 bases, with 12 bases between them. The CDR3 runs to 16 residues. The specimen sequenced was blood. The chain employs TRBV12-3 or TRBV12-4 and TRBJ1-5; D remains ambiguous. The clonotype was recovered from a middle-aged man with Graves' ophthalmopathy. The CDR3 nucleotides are TGTGCCAGCAGTTTTCGGGGTGCATATAGCAATCAGCCCCAGCATTTT. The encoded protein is CASSFRGAYSNQPQHF.